These 19 T cell receptor beta chains were sequenced from one sample in a study of shared clonotypes between healthy human individuals. Some clones are missing from TCRdb's copy, which holds only in-frame ones; the method was immunoSEQ multiplex PCR. The table has roughly 810,000 clones, roughly 96% seen once; the top ten hold roughly 0.23%. Naive CD8 populations comprised CD45RO-negative cells positively selected for CCR7, excluding terminally differentiated effector memory CD45RA+ cells. What was sequenced was naive CD8+ T cells sorted from blood. The receptors derive from a man aged 25 to 40 in good health.

The chain links TRBV28 to TRBJ1-1, with 7 bases fitting TRBD1. The V gene end was trimmed by 6 bases and the J gene end by 1 base; junction bases not matched to a gene: 8. The germline gives CDR1 MDHEN, CDR2 SYDVKM. The CDR3 covers 15 residues. CDR3 sequence: CASSTNRGENTEAFF. CDR3 bases: TGTGCCAGCAGCACTAACAGGGGAGAGAACACTGAAGCTTTCTTT.

This clone appeared a few times. The chain links TRBV29-1 to TRBJ2-2; possibly TRBD1 or TRBD2 for D (6 bases each). CDR1 is SQVTM and CDR2 is ANQGSEA in the germline V gene. This CDR3 region has 17 residues. V lost 3 bases and J 3 bases, leaving 20 bases between the germline ends. The DNA of the CDR3 is TGCAGCGTTGAGGGGGGCAGCCCGGCGGTGGACACCGGGGAGCTGTTTTTT. This encodes CSVEGGSPAVDTGELFF.

The CDR3 DNA follows: TGTGCCAGCAGTGAATTTCTGGCAGGGGGCTCCTACGAGCAGTACTTC. Translated: CASSEFLAGGSYEQYF. The chain couples TRBV6-1 to TRBJ2-7; 7 positions match TRBD1. Germline V lookup: CDR1 MNHNS, CDR2 SASEGT. Trimming cost V 2 bases and J 0 bases; bases outside gene matches: 7. The CDR3 has 16 residues.

This chain joins TRBV7-9 and TRBJ2-7; 14 bases map to TRBD2. J lost 0 bases, V lost 5 bases, and 9 bases had no gene match. From germline, CDR1 is SEHNR and CDR2 FQNEAQ (reference sequence). This CDR3 is built from 18 residues. The CDR3 loop is CASSTGTSGRLNSYEQYF. The CDR3 DNA sequence: TGTGCCAGCAGCACCGGGACTAGCGGGAGACTAAACTCCTACGAGCAGTACTTC.

V usage is TRBV30 and J usage is TRBJ1-1; D is ambiguous. The CDR3 covers 13 residues. Trimming took 3 bases from V and 3 from J, leaving 11 bases between them. Germline loops: CDR1 GTSNPN, CDR2 SVGIG (reference sequence). This CDR3 is CAWSDIRHTEAFF. CDR3 bases: TGTGCCTGGAGCGACATTCGGCACACTGAAGCTTTCTTT.

The chain uses TRBV27 and TRBJ2-5; D is possibly TRBD1 or TRBD2 (5 bases each). Trimming pared 2 bases from V and 0 bases from J, leaving 19 bases between. Germline CDR1 and CDR2: MNHEY and SMNVEV (reference sequence). The CDR3 sequence is 18 residues long. The CDR3 DNA follows: TGTGCCAGCAGTTTACGAGGATTGGGGGTACCTTACCAAGAGACCCAGTACTTC. It yields the protein CASSLRGLGVPYQETQYF.

The CDR3 region has the DNA TGTGCCAGCAGCCTCAACCTGAGGGGGGACAGGGACGAAGAGCAGTACTTC. Translation: CASSLNLRGDRDEEQYF. V and J are TRBV7-8 and TRBJ2-7; 9 nucleotides agree with TRBD1. The ends lost 5 bases at V and 7 bases at J; junction bases unmatched: 18. Looked up from germline, CDR1 is SGHVS and CDR2 is FQNEAQ. The CDR3 covers 17 residues. Full variable domain (outside the CDR3, taken from reference TRBV7-8 and TRBJ2-7): GAGVSQSPRYKVAKRGQDVALRCDPISGHVSLFWYQQALGQGPEFLTYFQNEAQLDKSGLPSDRFFAERPEGSVSTLKIQRTQQEDSAVYLCASSLNLRGDRDEEQYFGPGTRLTVT.

J is TRBJ2-2 and V is TRBV6-1; D is uncertain. The CDR3 covers 15 residues. Between the trimmed V and J ends, which lost 5 bases and 5 bases, there was a span of 15 bases. The V gene's germline CDR1 is MNHNS and CDR2 SASEGT. In DNA form, the CDR3 reads TGTGCCAGCAGTCAATACAGTGGAAGTACCGGGGAGCTGTTTTTT. Its protein product is CASSQYSGSTGELFF.

The CDR3 DNA reads TGTGCCAGCAGCATCAGGGGGATCGCCCTTGAAGCTTTCTTT. It codes for CASSIRGIALEAFF. V gene TRBV11-2 combines with J gene TRBJ1-1; 7 bases map to TRBD1. J was trimmed by 7 bases and V by 5 bases; bases with no gene match: 10. The CDR3 spans 14 residues. Germline V gene lookup returns CDR1 SGHAT and CDR2 FQNNGV. Full variable domain (outside the CDR3, taken from reference TRBV11-2 and TRBJ1-1): EAGVAQSPRYKIIEKRQSVAFWCNPISGHATLYWYQQILGQGPKLLIQFQNNGVVDDSQLPKDRFSAERLKGVDSTLKIQPAKLEDSAVYLCASSIRGIALEAFFGQGTRLTVV.

This chain connects TRBV5-5 to TRBJ1-1; no clear D. The V gene lost 2 bases and the J gene lost 0 bases, with 11 bases spanning the gap. The CDR3 consists of 15 residues. Germline CDR1 SGHKS, CDR2 YYEKEE (reference sequence). CDR3: CASSLIMIMNTEAFF. CDR3 DNA: TGTGCCAGCAGCTTAATTATGATTATGAACACTGAAGCTTTCTTT.

Written as DNA, the CDR3 is TGTGCCAGCGCATCCGGGACTAGCGGGAGTGAGCAGTTCTTC. It encodes CASASGTSGSEQFF. This chain links TRBV2 with TRBJ2-1; TRBD2 aligns across 14 bases. Germline CDR1 and CDR2: SNHLY and FYNNEI. Trimming cost V 8 bases and J 9 bases; bases outside gene matches: 6. CDR3 size: 14 residues. Supplemented by reference TRBV2 and TRBJ2-1, the full variable domain reads EPEVTQTPSHQVTQMGQEVILRCVPISNHLYFYWYRQILGQKVEFLVSFYNNEISEKSEIFDDQFSVERPDGSNFTLKIRSTKLEDSAMYFCASASGTSGSEQFFGPGTRLTVL.

J is TRBJ2-3 and V is TRBV14; a weak D match, TRBD1 (5 bases). There are 15 residues in the CDR3. Trimming removed 7 bases from V and 0 bases from J, with 14 bases in between. CDR1 is SGHDN, CDR2 FVKESK, per germline. CDR3 sequence reads: CASKTAQASTDTQYF. In nucleotides, the CDR3 is TGTGCCAGCAAGACAGCCCAAGCTAGCACAGATACGCAGTATTTT. Complete variable domain (other parts from reference TRBV14 and TRBJ2-3): EAGVTQFPSHSVIEKGQTVTLRCDPISGHDNLYWYRRVMGKEIKFLLHFVKESKQDESGMPNNRFLAERTGGTYSTLKVQPAELEDSGVYFCASKTAQASTDTQYFGPGTRLTVL.

The gene calls are TRBV5-1 and TRBJ2-7, with 9 bases lining up with TRBD1. The CDR3 has 14 amino acids. V dropped 1 base and J dropped 4; count of bases not matched to a gene: 3. Germline V gene data show CDR1 as SGHRS and CDR2 as YFSETQ. CDR3 region: CASSLRQGEYEQYF. The CDR3 nucleotides read TGCGCCAGCAGCTTGAGACAGGGGGAGTACGAGCAGTACTTC. The entire variable domain, with the rest obtained from reference TRBV5-1 and TRBJ2-7, is as follows: KAGVTQTPRYLIKTRGQQVTLSCSPISGHRSVSWYQQTPGQGLQFLFEYFSETQRNKGNFPGRFSGRQFSNSRSEMNVSTLELGDSALYLCASSLRQGEYEQYFGPGTRLTVT.

The rearrangement uses TRBV7-6 and TRBJ1-2; D gene ambiguous. Germline V gives CDR1 SGHVS, CDR2 FNYEAQ. Trimming took 1 base from V and 2 from J, leaving 5 bases between them. The CDR3 is 13 residues long. The CDR3 here is CASSLDGNYGYTF. In DNA form, the CDR3 reads TGTGCCAGCAGCTTAGACGGGAACTATGGCTACACCTTC.

Regarding this clone: This same CDR3 is encoded by further DNA sequences in the sample. CDR3 amino acids: CASSPTGLYEQYF. The CDR3 DNA reads as TGTGCCAGCAGCCCGACAGGCCTTTACGAGCAGTACTTC. The gene calls are TRBV7-9 and TRBJ2-7; D possibly corresponds to TRBD1 (6 bases). The V end lost 5 bases, the J end lost 4 bases, and 12 bases lay between the germline ends. Germline values: CDR1 SEHNR, CDR2 FQNEAQ (reference sequence). This CDR3 region has 13 residues.

The chain has TRBV6-1 and TRBJ2-1; 9 positions agree with TRBD1. CDR3 length: 16 amino acids. J lost 2 bases, V lost 3 bases, and 5 bases had no gene match. Germline CDR1 reads MNHNS; CDR2 reads SASEGT. CDR3 bases: TGTGCCAGCAGTGACCGGGACAGGGTCCCCTACAATGAGCAGTTCTTC. Its translation: CASSDRDRVPYNEQFF.

This clone was observed a single time. J is TRBJ1-2 and V is TRBV5-1; TRBD1 matches 9 bases. CDR1 and CDR2 from the germline V gene are SGHRS and YFSETQ. The J segment lost 0 bases and the V segment lost 2 bases, leaving 5 bases of the junction unmatched. This CDR3 has 16 residues. In nucleotides, the CDR3 is TGCGCCAGCAGCTTCACCGACAGGGGGGCTAACTATGGCTACACCTTC. It is translated as CASSFTDRGANYGYTF. Drawing the rest from reference TRBV5-1 and TRBJ1-2, the complete variable domain is KAGVTQTPRYLIKTRGQQVTLSCSPISGHRSVSWYQQTPGQGLQFLFEYFSETQRNKGNFPGRFSGRQFSNSRSEMNVSTLELGDSALYLCASSFTDRGANYGYTFGSGTRLTVV.

V and J are TRBV6-5 and TRBJ2-1; D might be TRBD2 (5 bases). The CDR3 consists of 12 residues. CDR1 is MNHEY, CDR2 SVGAGI, per germline. Trimming took 4 bases from V and 7 from J, leaving 8 bases between them. As DNA, the CDR3 is TGTGCCAGCAGTTCGCGGGTGAATGAGCAGTTCTTC. Protein sequence: CASSSRVNEQFF.

This chain links TRBV29-1 with TRBJ1-1, with D possibly matching TRBD1 (5 bases). CDR3 length: 14 amino acids. The ends were cut back, 1 base at V and 1 base at J, with 10 bases in the middle. The germline gives CDR1 SQVTM, CDR2 ANQGSEA. CDR3 sequence reads: CSVEGARENTEAFF. The CDR3 coding sequence is TGCAGCGTTGAAGGAGCCAGGGAGAACACTGAAGCTTTCTTT.